This T cell receptor beta chain is drawn from a study of T cells after yellow fever vaccination. Broader study findings: Most primary-vaccination clones recurred post-booster (more than 95% CD4, roughly 90% CD8). A small proportion of clonotypes was detected in both the CD4 and CD8 compartments.

A single record per CDR3 protein comes from TCRdb applying MiXCR to the 5' RACE reads. The top ten hold 18% of the sample, which has about 430,000 distinct CDR3 sequences, about 19% seen once. For this clonotype: Its target is unknown.

This TCR was recovered from a man younger than 35 who received the YFV17D yellow fever vaccine. This material consisted of PBMCs, taken before the yellow fever booster vaccination.

CDR3 protein: CASSLELVIWGSGNTIYF. The CDR3 coding sequence is TGTGCCAGCAGCTTAGAGCTGGTGATCTGGGGCTCTGGAAACACCATATATTTT. V and J are TRBV11-2 and TRBJ1-3, with D unresolved. This CDR3 region has 18 residues. V was trimmed by 0 bases and J by 0 bases, leaving 15 bases between them. CDR1 is SGHAT and CDR2 is FQNNGV in the germline V gene.